The subject of this entry is one T cell receptor beta chain. The CDR3 spans 19 residues. Trimming took 1 base from V and 0 from J, leaving 16 bases between them. These data originate in a study of blood T cell repertoires in COVID-19. Assay used: immunoSEQ multiplex PCR; TCRdb lists only in-frame clones, some missing. The sample holds around 330,000 clones, about 91% seen once. This receptor was identified in a woman aged 35 to 49 who had recovered from COVID-19. The chain recombines TRBV23-1 with TRBJ2-6; a possible D gene is TRBD2 (5 bases). TRBV23-1 is noted as an ORF with a role that remains uncertain. Sample: PBMCs or T cells enriched from blood (not recorded which). CDR3 residues: CASSQYEGAPRSGANVLTF. The DNA for the CDR3 is TGCGCCAGCAGTCAATACGAGGGAGCCCCACGCTCTGGGGCCAACGTCCTGACTTTC.